The TCR beta chain under discussion was sequenced for a study of blood T cell repertoires in COVID-19 (dated by TCRdb to the early 2020s). General notes on the study: Samples from collaborators originated in the United States, Italy and Spain and spanned both the acute and convalescent phases of COVID-19. Nearly every sample came with metadata listing a de-identified subject ID, COVID-19 status, age in years and sex. Where available, HLA class I and class II types were taken from metadata supplied by the sample provider and were not determined by assay-based typing. Deeply sampled blood TCRbeta repertoires from subjects exposed to, actively infected with, or recovered from COVID-19 were included in the dataset. The samples were drawn from the first 160 participants of the ongoing ImmuneRACE study and from more than 1,000 subjects provided by 6 global collaborators. The material from the prospective study consisted of cDNA or gDNA derived from T cells, B-cell-depleted T cells, or PBMCs. A freely available public database, intended as a resource for researchers studying the immune response to SARS-CoV-2, is where the repertoires were released.

Notes on this clone: The antigen it binds to is not known. The sample holds no much larger clone one base away, and base qualities are not on file.

TCRbeta CDR3 regions were amplified from genomic DNA using the immunoSEQ Assay, a bias-controlled multiplex PCR. Turning to the authors' computational methods: Nucleated cell counts per sample were estimated from amplification of reference gene primers within the assay. Sequence reads were collapsed and filtered to measure the absolute abundance of every unique TCRbeta CDR3 rearrangement. For each sample, productive Simpson clonality was calculated as the square root of Simpson's diversity index across productive rearrangements. This immuneACCESS table, as held by TCRdb, lists in-frame sequences with V and J called but not all clones. Of the missing ones, under half trace to an unresolved V gene in checked studies; the others have no known cause. Clonal size and the V and J genes are those of that table, whereas D and trimming came from the DNA. This sample holds over 250,000 clones; more than 75% were observed only once. Over 1.2% of the sample rests with the top ten.

Paper-wide results and their limitations: How much clinical and demographic metadata was included differed by source and by participant, and the metadata was provided uncurated.

Deletion took 5 bases off V and 4 bases off J, with a span of 14 bases between the germline ends. The germline V gene yields SGHAT for CDR1 and FQNNGV for CDR2. CDR3 length: 14 amino acids, cysteine to phenylalanine. The only DNA kept is the CDR3, 42 bases in frame from the first base. Another Seattle source contributed samples from volunteer blood donors who had recovered from COVID-19. The collaborating institutions used their own protocols to collect whole blood in K2EDTA tubes. Collaborator samples were shipped for TCRbeta analysis as frozen whole blood, isolated PBMCs, or DNA extracted from either sample type.

The V and J segments used are TRBV11-2 and TRBJ1-1; no D gene call is confident. The sequenced sample consisted of peripheral blood. The sequence was obtained from a woman aged 35 to 49 who had recovered from COVID-19. This receptor has the CDR3 CASSPWTDITEAFF. The nucleotides read TGTGCCAGCAGCCCTTGGACTGATATCACTGAAGCTTTCTTT.